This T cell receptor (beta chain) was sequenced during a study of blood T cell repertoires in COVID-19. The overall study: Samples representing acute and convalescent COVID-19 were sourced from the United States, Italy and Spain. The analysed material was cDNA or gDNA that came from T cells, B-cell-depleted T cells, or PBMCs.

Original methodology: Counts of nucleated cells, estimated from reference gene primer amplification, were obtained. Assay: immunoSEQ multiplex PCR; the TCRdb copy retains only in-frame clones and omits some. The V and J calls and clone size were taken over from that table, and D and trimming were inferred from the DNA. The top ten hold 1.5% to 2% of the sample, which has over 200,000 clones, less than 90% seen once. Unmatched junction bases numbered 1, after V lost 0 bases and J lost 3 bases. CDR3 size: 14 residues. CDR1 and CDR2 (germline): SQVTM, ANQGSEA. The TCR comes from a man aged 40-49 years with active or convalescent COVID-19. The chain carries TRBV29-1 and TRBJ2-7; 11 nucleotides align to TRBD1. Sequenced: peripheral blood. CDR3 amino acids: CSVEEGTGGYEQYF. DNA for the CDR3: TGCAGCGTTGAAGAAGGGACAGGGGGCTACGAGCAGTACTTC.